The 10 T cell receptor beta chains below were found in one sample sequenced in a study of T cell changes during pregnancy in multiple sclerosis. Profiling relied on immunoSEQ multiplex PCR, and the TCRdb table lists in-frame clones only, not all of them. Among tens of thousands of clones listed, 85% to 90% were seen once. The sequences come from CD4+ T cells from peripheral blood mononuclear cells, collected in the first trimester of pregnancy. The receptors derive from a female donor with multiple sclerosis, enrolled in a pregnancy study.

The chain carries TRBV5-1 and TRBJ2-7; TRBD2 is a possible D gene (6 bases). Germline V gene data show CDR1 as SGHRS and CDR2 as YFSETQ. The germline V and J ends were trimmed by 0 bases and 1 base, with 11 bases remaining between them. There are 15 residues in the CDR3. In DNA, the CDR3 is TGCGCCAGCAGCTTGGCCCGGGCGGGATCCTACGAGCAGTACTTC. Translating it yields CASSLARAGSYEQYF.

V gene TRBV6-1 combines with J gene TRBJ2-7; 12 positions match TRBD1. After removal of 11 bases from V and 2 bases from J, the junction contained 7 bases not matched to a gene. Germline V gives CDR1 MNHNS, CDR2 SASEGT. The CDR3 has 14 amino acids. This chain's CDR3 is CAGTGTGGPYEQYF. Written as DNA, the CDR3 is TGTGCCGGCACCGGGACAGGGGGCCCCTACGAGCAGTACTTC.

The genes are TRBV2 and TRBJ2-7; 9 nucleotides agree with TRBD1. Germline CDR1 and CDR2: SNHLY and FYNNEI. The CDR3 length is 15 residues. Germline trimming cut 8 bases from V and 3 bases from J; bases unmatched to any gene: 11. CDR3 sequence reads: CASLAPRDRDYEQYF. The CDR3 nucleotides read TGTGCCAGCCTCGCCCCCCGGGACAGGGACTACGAGCAGTACTTC.

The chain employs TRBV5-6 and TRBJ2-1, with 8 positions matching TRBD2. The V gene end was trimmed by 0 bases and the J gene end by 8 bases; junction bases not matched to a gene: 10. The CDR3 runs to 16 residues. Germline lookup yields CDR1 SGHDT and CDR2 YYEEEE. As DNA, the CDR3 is TGTGCCAGCAGCTTGGAAAGCGGGAGAAGGCTACATGAGCAGTTCTTC. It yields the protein CASSLESGRRLHEQFF.

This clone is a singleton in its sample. CDR3 protein: CASSFPLGREQFF. In nucleotides, the CDR3 is TGTGCCAGCAGCTTCCCATTGGGGCGGGAGCAGTTCTTC. This sequence joins TRBV11-2 and TRBJ2-1; maybe TRBD1 (5 bases). The CDR3 runs to 13 residues. The germline CDR1 and CDR2 sequences are SGHAT and FQNNGV. The V end was cut by 3 bases, the J end by 10 bases, with 13 bases between.

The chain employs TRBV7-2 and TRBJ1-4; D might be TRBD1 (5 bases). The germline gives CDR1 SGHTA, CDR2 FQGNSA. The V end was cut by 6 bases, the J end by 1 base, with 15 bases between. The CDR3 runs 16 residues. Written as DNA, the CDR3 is TGTGCCAGCAGTCCCCGGCAGGGTGGAACTAATGAAAAACTGTTTTTT. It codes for CASSPRQGGTNEKLFF.

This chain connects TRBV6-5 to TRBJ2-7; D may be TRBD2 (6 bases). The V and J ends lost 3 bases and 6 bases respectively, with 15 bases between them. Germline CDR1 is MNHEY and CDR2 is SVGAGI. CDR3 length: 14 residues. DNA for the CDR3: TGTGCCAGCAGTTATGTGCGGGGCGCTGGCGAGCAGTACTTC. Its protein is CASSYVRGAGEQYF.

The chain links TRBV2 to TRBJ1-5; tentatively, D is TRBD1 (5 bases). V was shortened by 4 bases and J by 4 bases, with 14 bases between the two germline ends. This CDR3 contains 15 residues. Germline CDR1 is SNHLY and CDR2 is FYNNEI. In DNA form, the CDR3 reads TGTGCCAGCAGTGTTAGGTCAGGGCTTAATCAGCCCCAGCATTTT. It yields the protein CASSVRSGLNQPQHF.

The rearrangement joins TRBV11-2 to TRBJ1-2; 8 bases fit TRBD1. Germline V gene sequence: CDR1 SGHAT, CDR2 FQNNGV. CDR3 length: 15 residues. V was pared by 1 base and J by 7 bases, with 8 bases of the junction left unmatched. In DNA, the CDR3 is TGTGCCAGCAGCTTAGCGGACAGGGCCTTTGGTGGCTACACCTTC. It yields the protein CASSLADRAFGGYTF.

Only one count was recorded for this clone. CDR3 coding DNA: TGTGCCAGCAGCACCGGGACAGGGGGTGTACCCATATATTTT. Translation: CASSTGTGGVPIYF. The rearrangement joins TRBV7-2 to TRBJ1-3; 11 bases match TRBD1. V shed 5 bases, J shed 11 bases, and the junction held 8 bases outside the gene matches. CDR1 is SGHTA, CDR2 FQGNSA, per germline. The CDR3 has 14 residues.